Below are 12 T cell receptor beta chains sequenced from a single sample in a study of cytomegalovirus exposure and HLA in healthy donors. The PCR employed 60 Vbeta primers together with 13 Jbeta primers. Produced via immunoSEQ multiplex PCR; TCRdb's table is partial and in-frame only. The repertoire holds some 140,000 clones, with 70% to 80% as singletons. The source material was PBMCs. The receptors come from a man aged 25 to 45 in good health and CMV-seropositive.

J is TRBJ2-1 and V is TRBV13, with 9 positions matching TRBD2. This CDR3 has 14 amino acids. From germline, CDR1 is PRHDT and CDR2 FYEKMQ (reference sequence). With 6 bases clipped from V and 6 bases from J, the junction kept 6 bases outside the gene matches. The CDR3 nucleotides are TGTGCCAGCAGGTCCCAGACTAGCGGCAATGAGCAGTTCTTC. Translation: CASRSQTSGNEQFF.

The chain combines TRBV10-3 with TRBJ2-7; possible D gene TRBD1, 5 bases. CDR1 is ENHRY, CDR2 SYGVKD, per germline. The V end was cut by 6 bases, the J end by 1 base, with 16 bases between. The length of the CDR3 is 15 residues. The CDR3 is CAISSTDRGSYEQYF. CDR3 nucleotide sequence: TGTGCCATCAGCTCGACAGATAGAGGTTCCTACGAGCAGTACTTC.

The rearrangement joins TRBV28 to TRBJ2-7, with 8 bases lining up with TRBD2. This CDR3 has 14 residues. Trimming took 5 bases from V and 2 from J; bases not matched to a gene: 5. The V gene's germline CDR1 is MDHEN and CDR2 SYDVKM. The CDR3 DNA reads TGTGCCAGCAGTCCGGGGGGGGGACCCTACGAGCAGTACTTC. It codes for CASSPGGGPYEQYF.

The chain carries TRBV19 and TRBJ2-3; 12 bases map to TRBD2. The trim removed 5 bases at V and 11 bases at J, leaving 5 bases unmatched. Germline loops: CDR1 LNHDA, CDR2 SQIVND (reference sequence). This CDR3 is built from 13 residues. The CDR3 loop is CASSDGLAGRQYF. In nucleotides, the CDR3 is TGTGCCAGTAGTGATGGACTAGCGGGAAGGCAGTATTTT.

A few counts support this clone. The rearrangement uses TRBV11-3 and TRBJ2-1, with D tentatively TRBD2 (6 bases). This CDR3 is 14 amino acids long. CDR1 and CDR2 from the germline V gene are SGHNT and YENEEA. V lost 5 bases and J 6 bases, leaving 14 bases between the germline ends. The CDR3 reads CASSPEVGGNEQFF. The CDR3 nucleotides are TGTGCCAGCAGCCCAGAGGTCGGGGGCAATGAGCAGTTCTTC. Full variable domain (outside the CDR3, taken from reference TRBV11-3 and TRBJ2-1): EAGVVQSPRYKIIEKKQPVAFWCNPISGHNTLYWYLQNLGQGPELLIRYENEEAVDDSQLPKDRFSAERLKGVDSTLKIQPAELGDSAVYLCASSPEVGGNEQFFGPGTRLTVL.

V is TRBV19 and J is TRBJ1-1; 11 bases agree with TRBD1. After removal of 7 bases from V and 7 bases from J, the junction contained 8 bases not matched to a gene. This CDR3 spans 14 amino acids. Germline loops: CDR1 LNHDA, CDR2 SQIVND (reference sequence). The CDR3 here is CASIKGQGANEAFF. DNA for the CDR3: TGTGCCAGTATCAAAGGACAGGGGGCAAATGAAGCTTTCTTT.

This chain connects TRBV6-6 to TRBJ2-2, with 7 nucleotides matching TRBD1. This CDR3 is 15 amino acids long. The junction had 7 bases not matched to a gene; V was cut back by 2 bases and J by 7 bases. Germline V gene sequence: CDR1 MNHNY, CDR2 SVGAGI (reference sequence). CDR3 sequence (DNA): TGTGCCAGCAGTTACAAGGGGGCATCGGGCGGGGAGCTGTTTTTT. It specifies CASSYKGASGGELFF.

As to this clone: The same CDR3 is also encoded by other DNA sequences in this sample. The chain has TRBV2 and TRBJ1-6; 8 nucleotides agree with TRBD1. In germline, CDR1 is SNHLY, CDR2 FYNNEI. This CDR3 contains 16 residues. V trimming: 6 bases; J trimming: 3 bases; junction bases outside the gene matches: 7. CDR3 region: CASRDQQGGYNSPLHF. In DNA, the CDR3 is TGTGCCAGCAGAGACCAACAGGGGGGCTATAATTCACCCCTCCACTTT.

This clone is a singleton in its sample. The junction departs from the called germline gene at one end, perhaps through a read error. This CDR3 is CASSSGQGRLSNEQYF. For the CDR3, the DNA is TGTGCCAGCAGCAGCGGACAGGGGAGACTCTCCAACGAGCAGTACTTC. The J gene is TRBJ2-7, the V gene TRBV5-4; TRBD1 agrees at 9 bases. Germline V gene data show CDR1 as SGHNT and CDR2 as YYREEE (reference sequence). The length of the CDR3 is 16 residues.

The V call is TRBV6-5, the J call TRBJ2-1; 12 bases match TRBD2. Trimming removed 6 bases from V and 7 bases from J; junction bases left unmatched: 4. The CDR3 length is 14 residues. Germline V gene data show CDR1 as MNHEY and CDR2 as SVGAGI. The CDR3 DNA reads as TGTGCCAGCAGCTACGGACTAGCGGGAAATGAGCAGTTCTTC. Protein: CASSYGLAGNEQFF.

This chain uses TRBV14 with TRBJ2-7, with 9 positions matching TRBD1. Germline trimming cut 4 bases from V and 3 bases from J; bases unmatched to any gene: 4. CDR3 length equals 14 residues. The germline gives CDR1 SGHDN, CDR2 FVKESK. The CDR3 region is CASSPGTGLYEQYF. CDR3 DNA: TGTGCCAGCAGCCCCGGGACAGGGCTCTACGAGCAGTACTTC.

The V call is TRBV7-8, the J call TRBJ2-3, with TRBD1 matching over 8 bases. V lost 5 bases, J lost 2 bases, and 12 bases stayed unmatched. CDR3 size: 17 residues. From germline, CDR1 is SGHVS and CDR2 FQNEAQ. CDR3 DNA: TGTGCCAGCAGCGGGCCCAGGGGGCCGGATCTCACAGATACGCAGTATTTT. Translating gives CASSGPRGPDLTDTQYF.